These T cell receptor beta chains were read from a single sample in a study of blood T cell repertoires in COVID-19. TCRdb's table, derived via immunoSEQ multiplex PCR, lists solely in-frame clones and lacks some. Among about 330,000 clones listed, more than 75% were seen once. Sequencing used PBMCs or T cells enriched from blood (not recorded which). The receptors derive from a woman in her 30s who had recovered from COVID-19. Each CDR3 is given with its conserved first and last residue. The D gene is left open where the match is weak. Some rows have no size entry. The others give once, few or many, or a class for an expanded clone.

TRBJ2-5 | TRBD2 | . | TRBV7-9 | CASSLDGGTQETQYF | TGTGCCAGCAGCTTAGACGGGGGGACCCAAGAGACCCAGTACTTC
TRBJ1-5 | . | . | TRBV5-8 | CASSPLGRGPQHF | TGTGCCAGCAGCCCTTTGGGGCGTGGGCCCCAGCATTTT
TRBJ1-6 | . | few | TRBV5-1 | CASSLDGLWAGQDINSPLHF | TGCGCCAGCAGCTTGGATGGATTGTGGGCAGGGCAAGATATTAATTCACCCCTCCACTTT
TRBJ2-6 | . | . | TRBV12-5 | CASSGSGANVLTF | TGTGCTAGTTCGGGATCTGGGGCCAACGTCCTGACTTTC
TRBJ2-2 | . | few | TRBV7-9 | CASSFGAFIGPTGELFF | TGTGCCAGCAGCTTTGGGGCCTTCATCGGGCCCACCGGGGAGCTGTTTTTT
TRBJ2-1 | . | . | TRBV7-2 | CASTPTGAYNEQFF | TGTGCCAGCACCCCGACAGGAGCTTACAATGAGCAGTTCTTC
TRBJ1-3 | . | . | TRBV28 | CASSFSPRDTIYF | TGTGCCAGCAGTTTCTCACCTCGGGACACCATATATTTT
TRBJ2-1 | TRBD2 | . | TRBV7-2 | CASRTTSGALNEQFF | TGTGCCAGCAGAACCACTAGCGGGGCCTTAAATGAGCAGTTCTTC
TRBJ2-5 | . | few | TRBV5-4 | CASSRGGRQETQYF | TGTGCCAGCAGCCGTGGGGGCAGACAAGAGACCCAGTACTTC
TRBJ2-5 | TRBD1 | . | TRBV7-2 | CASSLRTGSVRETQYF | TGTGCCAGCAGCCTTCGGACAGGGAGCGTTCGAGAGACCCAGTACTTC
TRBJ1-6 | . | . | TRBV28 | CASTGGSYNSPLHF | TGTGCCAGCACGGGGGGCTCCTATAATTCACCCCTCCACTTT
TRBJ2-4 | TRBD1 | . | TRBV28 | CASRSGGRGRVNSKNIQYF | TGTGCCAGCAGGTCTGGGGGCAGGGGGCGCGTAAACTCCAAAAACATTCAGTACTTC
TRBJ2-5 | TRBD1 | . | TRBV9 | CASSVGATGGRETQYF | TGTGCCAGCAGCGTCGGAGCGACAGGGGGCCGGGAGACCCAGTACTTC
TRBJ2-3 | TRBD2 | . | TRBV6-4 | CASSAAGGSTDTQYF | TGTGCCAGCAGTGCGGCGGGGGGAAGCACAGATACGCAGTATTTT
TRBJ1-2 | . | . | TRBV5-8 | CASSEGGGSHYGYTF | TGTGCCAGCAGCGAAGGGGGGGGGTCCCACTATGGCTACACCTTC
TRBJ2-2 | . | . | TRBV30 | CAWMRTDGTGELFF | TGTGCCTGGATGAGGACAGATGGGACCGGGGAGCTGTTTTTT
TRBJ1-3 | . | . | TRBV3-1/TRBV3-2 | CASSQELPRGGNTIYF | TGTGCCAGCAGCCAAGAATTGCCTCGAGGGGGAAACACCATATATTTT
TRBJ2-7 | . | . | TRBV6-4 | CASSQQGGYEQYF | TGTGCCAGCAGTCAGCAGGGAGGCTACGAGCAGTACTTC
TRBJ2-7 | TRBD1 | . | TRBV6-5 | CASSARDRASYEQYF | TGTGCCAGCAGCGCGCGGGACAGGGCCTCCTACGAGCAGTACTTC
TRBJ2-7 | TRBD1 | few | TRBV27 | CASSSRDRGWGEQYF | TGTGCCAGCAGTTCCCGGGACAGGGGATGGGGCGAGCAGTACTTC
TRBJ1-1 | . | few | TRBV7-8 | CASSLRGREDTEAFF | TGTGCCAGCAGCTTAAGGGGCAGGGAAGACACTGAAGCTTTCTTT
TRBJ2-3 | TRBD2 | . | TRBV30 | CAWISGGAPDTQYF | TGTGCCTGGATAAGCGGGGGGGCCCCAGATACGCAGTATTTT
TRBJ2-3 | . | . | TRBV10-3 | CATLPSSTDTQYF | TGTGCCACCCTCCCGAGCAGCACAGATACGCAGTATTTT
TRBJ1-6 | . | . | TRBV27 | CASSLSAGLVGSPLHF | TGTGCCAGCAGTTTATCGGCAGGGTTAGTAGGTTCACCCCTCCACTTT
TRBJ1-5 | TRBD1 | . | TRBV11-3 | CASSLACGVPGGTGLQPQHF | TGTGCCAGCAGCTTAGCTTGTGGGGTCCCCGGAGGGACAGGGCTTCAGCCCCAGCATTTT
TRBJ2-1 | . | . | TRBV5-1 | CASSLSIGGRTYNEQFF | TGCGCCAGCAGCTTATCTATTGGGGGGAGGACCTACAATGAGCAGTTCTTC
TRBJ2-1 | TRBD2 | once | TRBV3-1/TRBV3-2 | CASRRGLADYNEQFF | TGTGCCAGCAGACGGGGTCTAGCGGACTACAATGAGCAGTTCTTC
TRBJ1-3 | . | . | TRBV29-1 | CSVDSGNTIYF | TGCAGCGTGGACAGTGGAAACACCATATATTTT
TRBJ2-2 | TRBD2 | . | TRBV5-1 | CASSLFTGLAGTGELFF | TGCGCCAGCAGCTTGTTCACGGGACTAGCGGGCACCGGGGAGCTGTTTTTT
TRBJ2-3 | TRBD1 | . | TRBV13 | CASSKEQGFSTDTQYF | TGTGCCAGCAGCAAGGAACAGGGGTTTAGCACAGATACGCAGTATTTT
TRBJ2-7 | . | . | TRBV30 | CAWSGSGWHEQYF | TGTGCCTGGAGTGGGTCAGGGTGGCACGAGCAGTACTTC
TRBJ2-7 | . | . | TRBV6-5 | CASTPAPGRAYEQYF | TGTGCCAGCACCCCCGCACCGGGCAGGGCCTACGAGCAGTACTTC
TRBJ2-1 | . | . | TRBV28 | CASSSPPPGAGEQFF | TGTGCCAGCAGTTCCCCCCCGCCAGGGGCCGGTGAGCAGTTCTTC
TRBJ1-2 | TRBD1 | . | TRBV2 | CASREQGPNYGYTF | TGTGCCAGCAGAGAACAGGGGCCGAACTATGGCTACACCTTC
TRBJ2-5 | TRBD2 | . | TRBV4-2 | CASSQEWLAGGKRETQYF | TGTGCCAGCAGCCAAGAATGGCTAGCGGGGGGAAAAAGAGAGACCCAGTACTTC
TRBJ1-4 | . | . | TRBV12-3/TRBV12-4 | CASSLDEGKLFF | TGTGCCAGCAGTTTGGATGAGGGAAAACTGTTTTTT
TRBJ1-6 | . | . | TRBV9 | CASSLHDTYNSPLHF | TGTGCCAGCAGCCTACATGACACCTATAATTCACCCCTCCACTTT
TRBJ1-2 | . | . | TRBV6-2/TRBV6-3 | CASSYSQVLANGYTF | TGTGCCAGCAGTTACTCCCAGGTTTTGGCGAATGGCTACACCTTC
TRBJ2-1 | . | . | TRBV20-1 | CSAFRDEQFF | TGCAGTGCATTCCGGGATGAGCAGTTCTTC
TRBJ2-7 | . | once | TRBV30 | CAWSSAGFTYEQYF | TGTGCCTGGAGTTCTGCAGGGTTTACCTACGAGCAGTACTTC
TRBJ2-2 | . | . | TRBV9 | CASSARVGANTGELFF | TGTGCCAGCAGCGCCCGTGTCGGGGCGAACACCGGGGAGCTGTTTTTT
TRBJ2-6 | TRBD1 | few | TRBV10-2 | CASSREPPGQLWRANVLTF | TGCGCCAGCAGTCGTGAGCCACCGGGACAGCTCTGGAGGGCCAACGTCCTGACTTTC
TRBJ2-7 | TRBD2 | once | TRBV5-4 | CASSLKGTSGVGYEQYF | TGTGCCAGCAGCTTGAAGGGGACTAGCGGGGTAGGCTACGAGCAGTACTTC
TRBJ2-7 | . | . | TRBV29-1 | CSVELTGTPYEQYF | TGCAGCGTTGAATTAACAGGGACCCCCTACGAGCAGTACTTC
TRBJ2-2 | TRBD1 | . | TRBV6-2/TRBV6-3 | CASSSGVGTGRVTGELFF | TGTGCCAGCAGTTCTGGGGTCGGGACAGGCCGCGTCACCGGGGAGCTGTTTTTT
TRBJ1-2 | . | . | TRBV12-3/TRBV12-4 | CASSPNGYGYTF | TGTGCCAGCAGTCCAAACGGCTATGGCTACACCTTC
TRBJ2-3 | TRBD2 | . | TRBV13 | CASSLGRTVAGSDTQYF | TGTGCCAGCAGCTTAGGCCGAACGGTAGCGGGGTCAGATACGCAGTATTTT
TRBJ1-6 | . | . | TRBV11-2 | CASSLTAGMGSYNSPLHF | TGTGCCAGCAGCTTAACGGCGGGCATGGGCTCCTATAATTCACCCCTCCACTTT
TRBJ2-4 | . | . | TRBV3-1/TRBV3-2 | CASSQLQGLEGIQYF | TGTGCCAGCAGCCAGCTGCAGGGGCTAGAGGGCATTCAGTACTTC
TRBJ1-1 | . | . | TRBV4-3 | CASSQGLGSTEAFF | TGCGCCAGCAGCCAAGGTCTGGGGAGCACTGAAGCTTTCTTT
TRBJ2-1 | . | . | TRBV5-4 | CASSLEGRSLALEQFF | TGTGCCAGCAGCCTGGAGGGGAGGTCTCTAGCGCTTGAGCAGTTCTTC
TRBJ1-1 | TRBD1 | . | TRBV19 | CASSARDRNTEAFF | TGTGCCAGTAGTGCCCGGGACAGGAACACTGAAGCTTTCTTT
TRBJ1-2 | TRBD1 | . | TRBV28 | CASGSRGQAYYGYTF | TGTGCCAGCGGATCACGCGGACAGGCCTACTATGGCTACACCTTC
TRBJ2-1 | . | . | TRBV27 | CASSATTTWRQGEQFF | TGTGCCAGCAGCGCCACAACAACCTGGCGTCAGGGTGAGCAGTTCTTC
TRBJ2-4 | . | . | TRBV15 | CATSPGGHIQYF | TGTGCCACCAGCCCCGGGGGGCACATTCAGTACTTC
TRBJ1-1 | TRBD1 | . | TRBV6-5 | CASRRTGRTFF | TGTGCCAGCAGAAGGACAGGGAGAACTTTCTTT
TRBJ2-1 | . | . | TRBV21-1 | CASNTFARSSYNEQFF | TGTGCCAGCAACACATTCGCTAGGAGCTCCTACAATGAGCAGTTCTTC